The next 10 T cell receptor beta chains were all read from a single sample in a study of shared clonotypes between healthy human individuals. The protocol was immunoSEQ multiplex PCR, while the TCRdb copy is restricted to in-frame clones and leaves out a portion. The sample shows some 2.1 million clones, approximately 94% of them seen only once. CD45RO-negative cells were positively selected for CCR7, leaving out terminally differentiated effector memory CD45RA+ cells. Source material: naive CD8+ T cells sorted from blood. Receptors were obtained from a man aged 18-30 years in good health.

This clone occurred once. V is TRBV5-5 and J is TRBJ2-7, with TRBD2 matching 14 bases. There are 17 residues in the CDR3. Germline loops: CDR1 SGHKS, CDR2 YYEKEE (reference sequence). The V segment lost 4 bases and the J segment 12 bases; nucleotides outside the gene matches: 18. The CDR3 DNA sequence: TGTGCCAGCAGCGCGCTACAGGGGACGGGACTAGCGGGAGACCTGTACTTC. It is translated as CASSALQGTGLAGDLYF.

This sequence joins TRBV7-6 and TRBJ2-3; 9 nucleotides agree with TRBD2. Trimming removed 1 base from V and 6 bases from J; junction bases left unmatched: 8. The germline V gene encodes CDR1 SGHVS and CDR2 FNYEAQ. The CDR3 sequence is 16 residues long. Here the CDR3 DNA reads TGTGCCAGCAGCTTAGGGACTAGCGTCCCTTGGGATACGCAGTATTTT. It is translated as CASSLGTSVPWDTQYF.

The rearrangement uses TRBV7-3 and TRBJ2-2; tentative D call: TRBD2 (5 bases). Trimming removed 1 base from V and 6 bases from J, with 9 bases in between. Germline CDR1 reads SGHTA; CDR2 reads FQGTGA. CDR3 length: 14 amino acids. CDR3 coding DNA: TGTGCCAGCAGCTTAATGTCGGGGTCCGGGGAGCTGTTTTTT. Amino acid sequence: CASSLMSGSGELFF.

The DNA of the CDR3 is TGCGCCAGCAGCCAGGGTAGCGGGAGGGCCCTCGACGGGGAGCTGTTTTTT. As protein: CASSQGSGRALDGELFF. This chain connects TRBV4-1 to TRBJ2-2; the match to TRBD2 covers 11 bases. Germline V CDR1 and CDR2: MGHRA, YSYEKL. V shed 3 bases, J shed 7 bases, and the junction held 10 bases outside the gene matches. This CDR3 contains 17 residues.

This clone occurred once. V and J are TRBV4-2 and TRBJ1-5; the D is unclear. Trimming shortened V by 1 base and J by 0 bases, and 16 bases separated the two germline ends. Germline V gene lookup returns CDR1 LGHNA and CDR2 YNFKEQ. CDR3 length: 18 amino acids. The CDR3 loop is CASSQGGARAGSNQPQHF. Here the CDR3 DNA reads TGTGCCAGCAGCCAAGGTGGTGCGAGGGCTGGTAGCAATCAGCCCCAGCATTTT.

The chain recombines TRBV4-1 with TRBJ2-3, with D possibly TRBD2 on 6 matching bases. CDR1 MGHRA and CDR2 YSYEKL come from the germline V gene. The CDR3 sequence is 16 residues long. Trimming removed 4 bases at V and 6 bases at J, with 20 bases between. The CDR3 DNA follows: TGCGCCAGCAGCCCAGTGGGCGTAGCGGCCGAGGATACGCAGTATTTT. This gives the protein CASSPVGVAAEDTQYF.

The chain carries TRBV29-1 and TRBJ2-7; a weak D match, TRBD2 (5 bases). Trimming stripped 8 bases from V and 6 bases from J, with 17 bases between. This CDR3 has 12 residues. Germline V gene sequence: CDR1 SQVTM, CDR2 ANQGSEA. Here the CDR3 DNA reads TGCAGCTCAAGGACTCTCTATGGCGAGCAGTACTTC. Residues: CSSRTLYGEQYF.

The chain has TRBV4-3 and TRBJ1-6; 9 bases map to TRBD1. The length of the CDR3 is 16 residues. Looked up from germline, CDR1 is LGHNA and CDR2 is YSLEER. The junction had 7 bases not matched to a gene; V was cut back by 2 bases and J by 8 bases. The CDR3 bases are TGCGCCAGCAGCCAATCCCACCGGGACAGGGATTCACCCCTCCACTTT. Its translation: CASSQSHRDRDSPLHF.

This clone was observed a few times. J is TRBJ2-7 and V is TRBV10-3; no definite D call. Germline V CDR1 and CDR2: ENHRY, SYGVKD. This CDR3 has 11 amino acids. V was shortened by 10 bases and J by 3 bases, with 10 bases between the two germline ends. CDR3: CATADDYEQYF. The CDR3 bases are TGTGCCACCGCCGACGACTACGAGCAGTACTTC.

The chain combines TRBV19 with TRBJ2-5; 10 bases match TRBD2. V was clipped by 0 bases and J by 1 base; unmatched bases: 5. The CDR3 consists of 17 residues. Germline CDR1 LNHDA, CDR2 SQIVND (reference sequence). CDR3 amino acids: CASSIEPGLASQETQYF. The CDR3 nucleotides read TGTGCCAGTAGTATAGAACCGGGACTAGCGAGCCAAGAGACCCAGTACTTC. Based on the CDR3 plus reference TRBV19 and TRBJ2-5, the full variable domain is DGGITQSPKYLFRKEGQNVTLSCEQNLNHDAMYWYRQDPGQGLRLIYYSQIVNDFQKGDIAEGYSVSREKKESFPLTVTSAQKNPTAFYLCASSIEPGLASQETQYFGPGTRLLVL.